This entry lists 31 T cell receptor beta chains sequenced from one sample in a study of identical twins. TCRdb independently ran MiXCR on the 5' RACE reads; one entry per CDR3 protein. The data contain 300,000 to 400,000 distinct CDR3 sequences, 9% to 15% of them seen just once; the ten biggest clones take up more than 6%. This same sample was also taken into another study, of yellow fever vaccine responses in identical twins.

The sequenced sample was CD8+ T cells sorted from blood. All receptors come from a woman aged 18 to 35 in good health.

This CDR3 reads CASSLSGGWGSYEQYF. CDR3 nucleotide sequence: TGTGCCAGCAGTTTATCGGGGGGATGGGGCTCCTACGAGCAGTACTTC. The genes are TRBV27 and TRBJ2-7; TRBD2 is a possible D gene (6 bases). Germline V gives CDR1 MNHEY, CDR2 SMNVEV (reference sequence). V was trimmed by 0 bases and J by 0 bases, leaving 12 bases between them. The CDR3 is 16 amino acids.

Many counts were recorded for this clonotype. The rearrangement joins TRBV12-3 or TRBV12-4 to TRBJ2-7; D gene unclear. This CDR3 is 11 amino acids long. V was pared by 3 bases and J by 4 bases, with 4 bases between. The DNA for the CDR3 is TGTGCCAGCAGTTTTGGATACGAGCAGTACTTC. Amino acids: CASSFGYEQYF.

There are a few counts of this clonotype. The V and J genes are TRBV4-1 and TRBJ2-7; 7 positions agree with TRBD2. Germline V gene lookup returns CDR1 MGHRA and CDR2 YSYEKL. V shed 0 bases and J 5 bases; nucleotides not matched to a gene: 1. This CDR3 spans 13 amino acids. CDR3 sequence (DNA): TGCGCCAGCAGCCAAGATGGGAGGGACGAGCAGTACTTC. This codes for CASSQDGRDEQYF.

The sample holds a few counts of this clonotype. The rearrangement links TRBV10-1 to TRBJ2-3; TRBD2 agrees at 7 bases. The germline CDR1 and CDR2 sequences are WNHNN and SYGVQD (reference sequence). V shed 6 bases, J shed 0 bases, and the junction held 6 bases outside the gene matches. The CDR3 runs 15 residues. CDR3 sequence reads: CASSGGFASTDTQYF. For the CDR3, the DNA is TGCGCCAGCAGCGGGGGGTTTGCTAGCACAGATACGCAGTATTTT.

The table lists this clonotype with a few counts. The rearrangement links TRBV29-1 to TRBJ2-3, with a weak D call TRBD1 (6 bases). There are 13 residues in the CDR3. V dropped 4 bases and J dropped 1 base, with 9 bases sitting between them. Germline values: CDR1 SQVTM, CDR2 ANQGSEA. CDR3 sequence (DNA): TGCAGCGTTGGACAGGATCGCACAGATACGCAGTATTTT. Translating it yields CSVGQDRTDTQYF.

This chain connects TRBV7-6 to TRBJ2-1; the match to TRBD2 covers 8 bases. The CDR3 sequence is 18 residues long. Germline lookup yields CDR1 SGHVS and CDR2 FNYEAQ. Unmatched junction bases numbered 13, after V lost 1 base and J lost 5 bases. CDR3 protein: CASSLGVTGGPRDNEQFF. In DNA form, the CDR3 reads TGTGCCAGCAGCTTAGGGGTAACGGGAGGGCCCCGGGACAATGAGCAGTTCTTC. The full variable domain, with the rest looked up from reference TRBV7-6 and TRBJ2-1, is GAGVSQSPRYKVTKRGQDVALRCDPISGHVSLYWYRQALGQGPEFLTYFNYEAQQDKSGLPNDRFSAERPEGSISTLTIQRTEQRDSAMYRCASSLGVTGGPRDNEQFFGPGTRLTVL.

A few counts support this clonotype. This chain uses TRBV5-1 with TRBJ2-7; either TRBD1 or TRBD2 may fit D (5 bases each). Trimming took 3 bases from V and 4 from J, leaving 14 bases between them. The CDR3 contains 14 residues. Germline CDR1 reads SGHRS; CDR2 reads YFSETQ. The CDR3 nucleotides read TGCGCCAGCAGCTGGCGAGTGGGGGAGTACGAGCAGTACTTC. This codes for CASSWRVGEYEQYF. The complete variable domain, with remaining parts taken from reference TRBV5-1 and TRBJ2-7, reads KAGVTQTPRYLIKTRGQQVTLSCSPISGHRSVSWYQQTPGQGLQFLFEYFSETQRNKGNFPGRFSGRQFSNSRSEMNVSTLELGDSALYLCASSWRVGEYEQYFGPGTRLTVT.

This clonotype was counted only a few times. This CDR3 is CASSSQTSVTDTQYF. DNA of the CDR3: TGTGCCAGCAGCTCACAGACTAGCGTAACAGATACGCAGTATTTT. V gene TRBV6-2 or TRBV6-3 combines with J gene TRBJ2-3, with TRBD2 identical over 8 bases. This CDR3 is 15 amino acids long. Germline lookup yields CDR1 MNHEY and CDR2 SVGEGT. After removal of 6 bases from V and 3 bases from J, the junction contained 8 bases not matched to a gene.

The sample holds a few counts of this clonotype. J is TRBJ2-2 and V is TRBV12-3 or TRBV12-4; the match to TRBD2 covers 11 bases. V lost 6 bases and J lost 6; bases outside the gene matches: 9. The CDR3 length is 16 residues. CDR3 bases: TGTGCCAGCAGCACAACTAGCGGGAGATCGGCCGGGGAGCTGTTTTTT. This sequence encodes CASSTTSGRSAGELFF.

V usage is TRBV18 and J usage is TRBJ2-7; TRBD1 agrees at 9 bases. CDR1 is KGHSH, CDR2 LQKENI, per germline. J gave up 5 bases and V 5 bases, and 7 bases lay outside the gene matches. The CDR3 totals 14 residues. The CDR3 bases are TGTGCCAGCTCAGATGGGACAGGGTCCCACGAGCAGTACGTC. Protein: CASSDGTGSHEQYV.

In its sample, this clonotype was seen many times. This chain connects TRBV12-3 or TRBV12-4 to TRBJ2-5; D unclear. This CDR3 spans 11 amino acids. The ends were cut back, 4 bases at V and 5 bases at J, with 5 bases in the middle. The CDR3 region has the DNA TGTGCCAGCAGTTGGGCGGAGACCCAGTACTTC. Encoded protein: CASSWAETQYF.

This clonotype was observed a handful of times. The CDR3 bases are TGCGCCAGCAGCCAAGATTTGCTTTACGAGCAGTACTTC. Translating gives CASSQDLLYEQYF. The rearrangement uses TRBV4-1 and TRBJ2-7; D not certain. This CDR3 region has 13 residues. Germline V gives CDR1 MGHRA, CDR2 YSYEKL. V was shortened by 0 bases and J by 4 bases, with 7 bases between the two germline ends.

This clonotype turned up a few times. V gene TRBV6-5 combines with J gene TRBJ2-7; 8 bases agree with TRBD2. CDR3 size: 15 residues. The germline V gene encodes CDR1 MNHEY and CDR2 SVGAGI. Germline trimming cut 4 bases from V and 3 bases from J; bases unmatched to any gene: 8. Here the CDR3 reads CASSSVSGTHYEQYF. The DNA for the CDR3 is TGTGCCAGCAGTTCAGTTAGCGGGACTCACTACGAGCAGTACTTC.

The chain joins TRBV6-1 to TRBJ2-3, with D possibly called TRBD1 or TRBD2 (5 bases each). V dropped 8 bases and J dropped 0 bases, with 15 bases sitting between them. CDR1 and CDR2 from the germline V gene are MNHNS and SASEGT. This CDR3 has 15 residues. This chain's CDR3 is CASLVPGRSTDTQYF. The CDR3, as DNA: TGTGCCAGCCTGGTGCCGGGGCGTAGCACAGATACGCAGTATTTT.

This clonotype appeared many times. This chain connects TRBV10-3 to TRBJ2-7; D is ambiguous. Trimming took 8 bases from V and 6 from J, leaving 14 bases between them. Germline CDR1 is ENHRY and CDR2 is SYGVKD. This CDR3 contains 12 residues. CDR3 sequence: CAILVSRGEQYF. CDR3 sequence (DNA): TGTGCCATCTTAGTTTCCCGTGGCGAGCAGTACTTC.

The sample holds many counts of this clonotype. CDR3 amino acids: CASRTSGTSYGYTF. CDR3 in DNA: TGTGCCAGCAGGACATCAGGCACAAGCTATGGCTACACCTTC. V gene TRBV12-3 or TRBV12-4 combines with J gene TRBJ1-2; D uncertain. CDR3 size: 14 residues. V was trimmed by 6 bases and J by 4 bases, leaving 15 bases between them.

This clonotype was observed a few times. V and J are TRBV6-2 or TRBV6-3 and TRBJ2-7; 11 bases are shared with TRBD1. Germline CDR1 MNHEY, CDR2 SVGEGT. V shed 0 bases, J shed 1 base, and the junction held 2 bases outside the gene matches. CDR3 size: 16 residues. The CDR3 nucleotides are TGTGCCAGCAGTTACTCCCGGGACAGGGGGTCCTACGAGCAGTACGTC. It is translated as CASSYSRDRGSYEQYV.

The sample holds a few counts of this clonotype. The rearrangement uses TRBV20-1 and TRBJ2-3; 10 positions match TRBD2. CDR1 DFQATT and CDR2 SNEGSKA come from the germline V gene (reference sequence). J was trimmed by 2 bases and V by 3 bases; bases with no gene match: 8. This CDR3 has 16 amino acids. The CDR3 sequence is CSASTGTSVFTDTQYF. The CDR3, as DNA: TGCAGTGCTAGCACCGGGACTAGCGTTTTCACAGATACGCAGTATTTT.

The J gene is TRBJ1-2, the V gene TRBV3-1; D unclear. The CDR3 consists of 14 residues. Germline CDR1 reads LGHDT; CDR2 reads YNNKEL (reference sequence). V lost 1 base and J lost 2, with 8 bases in between. The CDR3 DNA is TGTGCCAGCAGCCAAGTAGCCAGCAACTATGGCTACACCTTC. Translated: CASSQVASNYGYTF.

The table lists this clonotype with a count of one. This chain connects TRBV20-1 to TRBJ2-7; D might be TRBD1 or TRBD2, each matching 6 bases. Per the germline V gene, CDR1 is DFQATT and CDR2 is SNEGSKA (reference sequence). V was clipped by 6 bases and J by 7 bases, with 13 bases between them. CDR3 length equals 11 residues. This chain's CDR3 is CSATGTDEQYF. For the CDR3, the DNA is TGCAGTGCAACAGGGACTGATGAGCAGTACTTC.

This clonotype was counted only a few times. The V gene is TRBV19, the J gene TRBJ1-5, with unresolved D. CDR1 and CDR2 (germline): LNHDA, SQIVND (reference sequence). V shed 5 bases and J shed 11 bases, with 10 bases lying between them. This CDR3 contains 11 residues. The CDR3 spells CASSFGGAQHF. Written as DNA, the CDR3 is TGTGCCAGTAGTTTCGGTGGGGCCCAGCATTTT.

There are a few counts of this clonotype. The rearrangement uses TRBV3-1 and TRBJ1-6; D is possibly TRBD1 (5 bases). The CDR3 consists of 15 residues. CDR1 is LGHDT, CDR2 YNNKEL, per germline (reference sequence). V was trimmed by 1 base and J by 4 bases, leaving 8 bases between them. CDR3 nucleotides: TGTGCCAGCAGCCAAGGCAGGGAGTATAATTCACCCCTCCACTTT. This gives the protein CASSQGREYNSPLHF.

This clonotype was picked up many times. The rearrangement joins TRBV27 to TRBJ2-3; possible D gene TRBD2, 6 bases. The germline gives CDR1 MNHEY, CDR2 SMNVEV (reference sequence). Deletions cut 8 bases from V and 4 bases from J, with 10 bases between. There are 12 residues in the CDR3. CDR3 sequence reads: CASGLSADTQYF. CDR3 DNA sequence: TGTGCCAGCGGACTAAGCGCAGATACGCAGTATTTT.

This chain connects TRBV5-1 to TRBJ1-1; D is ambiguous. Trimming removed 4 bases at V and 3 bases at J, with 4 bases between. The CDR3 is 11 amino acids. Germline V gives CDR1 SGHRS, CDR2 YFSETQ. As DNA, the CDR3 is TGCGCCAGCAGCGGGGACACTGAAGCTTTCTTT. Protein sequence: CASSGDTEAFF.

The rearrangement uses TRBV3-1 and TRBJ2-2, with a weak D call TRBD1 (5 bases). Trimming left V 2 bases short and J 8 bases short, with 27 bases between. CDR3 length equals 19 residues. Per germline, CDR1 LGHDT and CDR2 YNNKEL (reference sequence). The CDR3 region is CASSQRYLSDKDPRGELFF. CDR3 DNA: TGTGCCAGCAGCCAACGGTACTTGTCGGACAAGGACCCTAGGGGGGAGCTGTTTTTT.

The J gene is TRBJ2-3, the V gene TRBV2, with D perhaps TRBD1 (6 bases). This CDR3 is 17 amino acids long. Germline CDR1 reads SNHLY; CDR2 reads FYNNEI. V lost 3 bases and J lost 3, with 19 bases in between. CDR3 loop: CASSDFGLQGLTDTQYF. The CDR3, as DNA: TGTGCCAGCAGTGACTTCGGTTTACAGGGCTTGACAGATACGCAGTATTTT.

This sequence joins TRBV28 and TRBJ2-7; 8 bases are shared with TRBD1. Trimming removed 4 bases from V and 4 bases from J; junction bases left unmatched: 15. Germline V CDR1 and CDR2: MDHEN, SYDVKM. The CDR3 runs to 17 residues. As DNA, the CDR3 is TGTGCCAGCAGTTACTCAAGCTGGAGCAGGGGGCGTTACGAGCAGTACTTC. As protein: CASSYSSWSRGRYEQYF.

The sample holds a few counts of this clonotype. This rearrangement joins TRBV27 to TRBJ2-3; D possibly corresponds to TRBD2 (7 bases). Trimming shortened V by 10 bases and J by 1 base, and 9 bases separated the two germline ends. The CDR3 covers 12 residues. Germline-derived CDR1 and CDR2 are MNHEY and SMNVEV (reference sequence). CDR3 DNA: TGTGCCACGGGGGGCGGCACAGATACGCAGTATTTT. It is translated as CATGGGTDTQYF.

This clonotype came up a few times. This chain connects TRBV7-9 to TRBJ1-2; D may be TRBD1 (6 bases). CDR1 is SEHNR, CDR2 FQNEAQ, per germline (reference sequence). V was pared by 5 bases and J by 6 bases, with 10 bases between. This CDR3 is 12 amino acids long. As DNA, the CDR3 is TGTGCCAGCAGCCCCCCAGGGGATGGCTACACCTTC. This sequence encodes CASSPPGDGYTF.

The table lists this clonotype with a few counts. The chain combines TRBV20-1 with TRBJ1-5; TRBD1 matches 8 bases. Trimming at V came to 1 base and at J to 0 bases, leaving 5 bases not matched to a gene. The V gene's germline CDR1 is DFQATT and CDR2 SNEGSKA (reference sequence). The CDR3 sequence is 16 residues long. Here the CDR3 reads CSARAGGPYSNQPQHF. Written as DNA, the CDR3 is TGCAGTGCTAGAGCAGGGGGCCCCTATAGCAATCAGCCCCAGCATTTT.

This clonotype occurred a few times. The V call is TRBV27, the J call TRBJ2-7; 10 bases line up with TRBD1. J lost 2 bases, V lost 5 bases, and 3 bases had no gene match. Per germline, CDR1 MNHEY and CDR2 SMNVEV (reference sequence). The CDR3 has 14 amino acids. CDR3 sequence reads: CASSRTGGPYEQYV. The CDR3 region has the DNA TGTGCCAGCAGTCGGACAGGGGGGCCCTACGAGCAGTACGTC.